The 23 T cell receptor beta chains in this list originate from one sample, sequenced in a study of beta chain features in type 1 diabetes. Investigators reverse transcribed all isolated RNA, so they sequenced expressed TCRB transcripts. This table comes from immunoSEQ multiplex PCR, and its TCRdb copy is limited to in-frame clones, with some not included. The profile shows around 500,000 clones, roughly an eighth of them singletons. Input material: naive CD4+ T cells from blood. These receptors came from a young woman in good health.

This clone has only a few counts. The V gene is TRBV7-9, the J gene TRBJ2-5, with TRBD2 matching over 12 bases. CDR3 length: 16 amino acids. Trimming removed 4 bases from V and 1 base from J; junction bases left unmatched: 4. Per the germline V gene, CDR1 is SEHNR and CDR2 is FQNEAQ (reference sequence). CDR3 sequence: CASSSPSGRAQETQYF. In nucleotides, the CDR3 is TGTGCCAGCAGCTCTCCTAGCGGGAGGGCCCAAGAGACCCAGTACTTC.

The chain is built from TRBV7-9 and TRBJ2-5, with 9 bases identical to TRBD2. This CDR3 is 16 amino acids long. The V gene's germline CDR1 is SEHNR and CDR2 FQNEAQ (reference sequence). After removal of 5 bases from V and 5 bases from J, the junction contained 12 bases not matched to a gene. The CDR3 here is CASSTEAGGGRETQYF. As DNA, the CDR3 is TGTGCCAGCAGCACGGAAGCGGGAGGAGGAAGGGAGACCCAGTACTTC.

The table lists this clone with a few counts. V is TRBV9 and J is TRBJ2-1; 10 bases line up with TRBD2. This CDR3 is built from 14 residues. With 4 bases clipped from V and 9 bases from J, the junction kept 7 bases outside the gene matches. Germline lookup yields CDR1 SGDLS and CDR2 YYNGEE. The CDR3 reads CASSPTASGSEQFF. In DNA, the CDR3 is TGTGCCAGCAGCCCGACGGCTAGCGGGAGTGAGCAGTTCTTC. The entire variable domain, with the rest obtained from reference TRBV9 and TRBJ2-1, is as follows: DSGVTQTPKHLITATGQRVTLRCSPRSGDLSVYWYQQSLDQGLQFLIQYYNGEERAKGNILERFSAQQFPDLHSELNLSSLELGDSALYFCASSPTASGSEQFFGPGTRLTVL.

This clone was seen only a few times. This rearrangement joins TRBV30 to TRBJ1-2, with D tentatively TRBD1 (5 bases). The CDR3 loop spans 18 amino acids. The germline CDR1 and CDR2 sequences are GTSNPN and SVGIG (reference sequence). Trimming left V 2 bases short and J 1 base short, with 23 bases between. This CDR3 is CAWSTTGRRVLGNYGYTF. CDR3 nucleotides: TGTGCCTGGAGTACCACGGGACGCCGGGTTTTGGGTAACTATGGCTACACCTTC. Complete variable domain (other parts from reference TRBV30 and TRBJ1-2): SQTIHQWPATLVQPVGSPLSLECTVEGTSNPNLYWYRQAAGRGLQLLFYSVGIGQISSEVPQNLSASRPQDRQFILSSKKLLLSDSGFYLCAWSTTGRRVLGNYGYTFGSGTRLTVV.

This clone has a handful of counts. The gene calls are TRBV6-5 and TRBJ1-1; D remains unclear. CDR3 length: 14 residues. The V gene's germline CDR1 is MNHEY and CDR2 SVGAGI. The V and J ends lost 6 bases and 7 bases respectively, with 18 bases between them. The CDR3 DNA reads TGTGCCAGCAGACTCGATTATTTGTCAGGTGAAGCTTTCTTT. Translating gives CASRLDYLSGEAFF.

Worth noting for this clone: A read error may be the cause here, since a much bigger clone is one base away. V usage is TRBV25-1 and J usage is TRBJ2-7; D ambiguous. The CDR3 is 11 residues long. V lost 1 base and J 3 bases, leaving 1 base between the germline ends. The germline V gene has CDR1 MGHDK and CDR2 SYGVNS. The CDR3 sequence is CASSEFYEQYF. Here the CDR3 DNA reads TGTGCCAGCAGTGAATTCTACGAGCAGTACTTC.

The gene calls are TRBV18 and TRBJ2-7; D may match TRBD1 or TRBD2 (6 bases each). With 5 bases removed from V and 5 bases from J, the gap between germline ends came to 13 bases. The germline gives CDR1 KGHSH, CDR2 LQKENI. The CDR3 consists of 13 residues. DNA for the CDR3: TGTGCCAGCTCAAGTACAGGGACTCACGAGCAGTACTTC. This translates into CASSSTGTHEQYF.

This clone was observed a few times. The V call is TRBV7-9, the J call TRBJ2-1; TRBD1 aligns across 12 bases. V dropped 2 bases and J dropped 12; count of bases not matched to a gene: 8. The CDR3 extends over 15 amino acids. Germline lookup yields CDR1 SEHNR and CDR2 FQNEAQ (reference sequence). The chain's CDR3 is CASSLTGTGGPGQFF. CDR3 nucleotide sequence: TGTGCCAGCAGCTTAACCGGGACAGGGGGCCCCGGGCAGTTCTTC.

This rearrangement joins TRBV6-6 to TRBJ2-1; TRBD1 agrees at 7 bases. The V and J ends lost 5 bases and 3 bases, in that order; junction bases with no gene match: 4. CDR3 length equals 14 residues. Germline CDR1 MNHNY, CDR2 SVGAGI (reference sequence). The chain's CDR3 is CASSGAGGYNEQFF. CDR3 nucleotides: TGTGCCAGCAGTGGGGCAGGGGGCTACAATGAGCAGTTCTTC.

The rearrangement uses TRBV5-1 and TRBJ1-1; no clear D gene. Per the germline V gene, CDR1 is SGHRS and CDR2 is YFSETQ. Trimming shortened V by 4 bases and J by 1 base, and 11 bases separated the two germline ends. The CDR3 spans 14 residues. In DNA form, the CDR3 reads TGCGCCAGCAGCCCTAGGGAGGGGAACACTGAAGCTTTCTTT. It translates to CASSPREGNTEAFF.

The rearrangement joins TRBV7-7 to TRBJ2-1; D remains ambiguous. V lost 5 bases to trimming and J lost 10 bases, with 12 bases between them. Germline V gene data show CDR1 as SSHAT and CDR2 as FNYEAQ (reference sequence). CDR3 size: 12 residues. CDR3 coding DNA: TGTGCCAGCAGCCCCCAAGGTGGGGAGCAGTTCTTC. As protein: CASSPQGGEQFF.

The V gene is TRBV11-2, the J gene TRBJ1-1; D remains ambiguous. V shed 6 bases and J shed 8 bases, with 22 bases lying between them. CDR3 size: 15 residues. CDR1 and CDR2 from the germline V gene are SGHAT and FQNNGV. The chain's CDR3 is CASRGLKRDRREAFF. The CDR3 bases are TGTGCCAGCAGAGGGTTAAAGAGAGACCGCCGGGAAGCTTTCTTT.

This clone came up a few times. This chain joins TRBV4-3 and TRBJ2-1; D might be TRBD2 (6 bases). Deletions cut 1 base from V and 9 bases from J, with 16 bases between. The CDR3 is made up of 15 amino acids. Germline V CDR1 and CDR2: LGHNA, YSLEER. CDR3 sequence (DNA): TGCGCCAGCAGCCAAGCTGGGACTTCGTCTGGTGAGCAGTTCTTC. It yields the protein CASSQAGTSSGEQFF.

The chain carries TRBV6-6 and TRBJ1-1; a possible D gene is TRBD1 (6 bases). The CDR3 has 15 residues. V dropped 6 bases and J dropped 5 bases, with 19 bases sitting between them. Germline assignment: CDR1 MNHNY and CDR2 SVGAGI (reference sequence). The DNA of the CDR3 is TGTGCCAGCAGCCCACACAGGGAGGGAGGAACTGAAGCTTTCTTT. It is translated as CASSPHREGGTEAFF.

This clone has just a few counts. V is TRBV5-4 and J is TRBJ2-4; D gene unclear. Germline V gene sequence: CDR1 SGHNT, CDR2 YYREEE (reference sequence). The CDR3 is 11 amino acids. V was pared by 3 bases and J by 12 bases, with 10 bases between. The chain's CDR3 is CASSSPTGQYF. The DNA of the CDR3 is TGTGCCAGCAGCTCCCCGACGGGTCAGTACTTC.

The V and J genes are TRBV1 and TRBJ2-3; TRBD2 was called by the table and not checked on the DNA. TRBV1 is designated a pseudogene. The CDR3 runs 15 residues. The CDR3: CTSSPSGGSTDTQYF. The CDR3 DNA reads TGCACCAGCAGCCCCAGCGGGGGTAGCACAGATACGCAGTATTTT.

The table lists this clone with a few counts. V gene TRBV7-9 combines with J gene TRBJ2-3; D is perhaps TRBD1 or TRBD2 (5 bases each). V shed 4 bases and J shed 1 base, with 12 bases lying between them. The CDR3 is 15 residues long. CDR1 and CDR2 from the germline V gene are SEHNR and FQNEAQ (reference sequence). CDR3 in amino acids: CASSSRGPRTDTQYF. The CDR3 nucleotides read TGTGCCAGCAGCTCCCGGGGCCCTCGCACAGATACGCAGTATTTT.

This clone was recorded a few times. The chain combines TRBV7-3 with TRBJ2-7, with a weak D call TRBD1 (6 bases). Germline CDR1 reads SGHTA; CDR2 reads FQGTGA. The V end lost 5 bases, the J end lost 5 bases, and 16 bases lay between the germline ends. This CDR3 is built from 14 residues. The CDR3 DNA reads as TGTGCCAGCAGCCCCTATCAGGGGAATGACGAGCAGTACTTC. Amino acids: CASSPYQGNDEQYF. The entire variable domain, with the rest obtained from reference TRBV7-3 and TRBJ2-7, is as follows: GAGVSQTPSNKVTEKGKYVELRCDPISGHTALYWYRQSLGQGPEFLIYFQGTGAADDSGLPNDRFFAVRPEGSVSTLKIQRTERGDSAVYLCASSPYQGNDEQYFGPGTRLTVT.

The chain employs TRBV5-1 and TRBJ1-5, with unresolved D. Trimming cost V 0 bases and J 7 bases, with 8 bases left between them. CDR3 length: 13 amino acids. The germline V gene has CDR1 SGHRS and CDR2 YFSETQ. The DNA for the CDR3 is TGCGCCAGCAGCTTGGGACCGGCCCAGCCCCAGCATTTT. Amino acid sequence: CASSLGPAQPQHF.

The chain has TRBV18 and TRBJ1-2, with D possibly being TRBD1 (6 bases). The CDR3 has 13 amino acids. With 3 bases removed from V and 4 bases from J, the gap between germline ends came to 9 bases. Germline values: CDR1 KGHSH, CDR2 LQKENI. The CDR3 loop is CASSPDRSYGYTF. As DNA, the CDR3 is TGTGCCAGCTCACCTGACAGGTCCTATGGCTACACCTTC.

The CDR3 region has the DNA TGTGCCAGCAGCTTAAAATGGAACACTGAAGCTTTCTTT. This encodes CASSLKWNTEAFF. V usage is TRBV7-3 and J usage is TRBJ1-1, with unresolved D. The V and J ends lost 1 base and 1 base respectively, with 4 bases between them. Germline values: CDR1 SGHTA, CDR2 FQGTGA. The CDR3 spans 13 residues.

This sequence joins TRBV30 and TRBJ2-5, with D possibly TRBD2 on 5 matching bases. Between the trimmed V and J ends, which lost 5 bases and 1 base, there was a span of 17 bases. Germline CDR1 is GTSNPN and CDR2 is SVGIG (reference sequence). The CDR3 length is 15 residues. The CDR3 region is CAWGPRRNIQETQYF. The CDR3 DNA follows: TGTGCCTGGGGACCGAGGAGGAACATCCAAGAGACCCAGTACTTC.

This clone was seen more than once but under ten times. The gene calls are TRBV7-9 and TRBJ1-5, with D perhaps TRBD1 (5 bases). V was trimmed by 2 bases and J by 2 bases, leaving 13 bases between them. This CDR3 is 16 amino acids long. Per germline, CDR1 SEHNR and CDR2 FQNEAQ (reference sequence). The CDR3 nucleotides read TGTGCCAGCAGCTTATTTCTTGGGGCCGGCAATCAGCCCCAGCATTTT. The encoded protein is CASSLFLGAGNQPQHF.